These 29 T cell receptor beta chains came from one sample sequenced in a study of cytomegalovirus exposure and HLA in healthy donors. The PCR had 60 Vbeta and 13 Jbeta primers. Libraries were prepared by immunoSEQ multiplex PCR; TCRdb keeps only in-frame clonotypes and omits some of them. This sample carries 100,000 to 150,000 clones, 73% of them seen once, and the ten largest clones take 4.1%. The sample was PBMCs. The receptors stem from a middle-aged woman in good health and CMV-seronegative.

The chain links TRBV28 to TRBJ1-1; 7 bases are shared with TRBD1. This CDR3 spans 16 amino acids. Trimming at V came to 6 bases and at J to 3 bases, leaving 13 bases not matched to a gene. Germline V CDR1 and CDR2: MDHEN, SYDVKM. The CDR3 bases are TGTGCCAGCAGCGAGCTCACAGGGGCGAGGGACACTGAAGCTTTCTTT. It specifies CASSELTGARDTEAFF. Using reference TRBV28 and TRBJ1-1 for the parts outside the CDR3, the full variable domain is DVKVTQSSRYLVKRTGEKVFLECVQDMDHENMFWYRQDPGLGLRLIYFSYDVKMKEKGDIPEGYSVSREKKERFSLILESASTNQTSMYLCASSELTGARDTEAFFGQGTRLTVV.

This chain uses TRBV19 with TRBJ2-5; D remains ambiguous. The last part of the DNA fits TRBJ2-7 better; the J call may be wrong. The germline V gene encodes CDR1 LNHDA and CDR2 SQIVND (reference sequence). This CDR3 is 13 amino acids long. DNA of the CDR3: TGTGCCAGTAGTATGGGCCAGCTCTACGAGCAGTACTTC. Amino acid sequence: CASSMGQLYEQYF.

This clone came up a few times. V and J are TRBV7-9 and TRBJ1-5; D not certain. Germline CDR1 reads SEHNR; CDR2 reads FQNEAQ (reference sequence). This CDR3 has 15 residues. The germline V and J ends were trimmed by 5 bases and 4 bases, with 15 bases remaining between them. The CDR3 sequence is CASSAHTTENQPQHF. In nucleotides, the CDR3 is TGTGCCAGCAGCGCACATACAACAGAAAATCAGCCCCAGCATTTT.

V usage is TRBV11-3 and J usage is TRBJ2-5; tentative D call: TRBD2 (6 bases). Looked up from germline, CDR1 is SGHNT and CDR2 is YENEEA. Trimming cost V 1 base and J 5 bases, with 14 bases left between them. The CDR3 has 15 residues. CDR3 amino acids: CASSLGVGLRETQYF. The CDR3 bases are TGTGCCAGCAGCTTAGGAGTCGGACTACGGGAGACCCAGTACTTC.

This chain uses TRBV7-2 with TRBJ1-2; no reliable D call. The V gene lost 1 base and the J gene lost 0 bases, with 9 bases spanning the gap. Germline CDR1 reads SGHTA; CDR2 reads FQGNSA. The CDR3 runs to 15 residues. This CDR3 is CASSLVSGANYGYTF. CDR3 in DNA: TGTGCCAGCAGCTTAGTCTCCGGTGCTAACTATGGCTACACCTTC.

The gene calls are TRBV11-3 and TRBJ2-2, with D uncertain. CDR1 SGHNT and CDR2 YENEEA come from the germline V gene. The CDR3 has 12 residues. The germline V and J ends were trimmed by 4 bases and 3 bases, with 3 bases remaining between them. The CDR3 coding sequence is TGTGCCAGCAGCTCAGACACCGGGGAGCTGTTTTTT. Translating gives CASSSDTGELFF.

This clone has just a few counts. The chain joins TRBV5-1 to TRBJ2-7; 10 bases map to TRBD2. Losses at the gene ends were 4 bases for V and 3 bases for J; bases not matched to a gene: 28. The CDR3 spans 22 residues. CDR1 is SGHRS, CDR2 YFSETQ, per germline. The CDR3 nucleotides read TGCGCCAGCAGCACGAGGCGGGCCGGATCTGGGAGCGGGGGGGCTTCCCACTACGAGCAGTACTTC. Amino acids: CASSTRRAGSGSGGASHYEQYF. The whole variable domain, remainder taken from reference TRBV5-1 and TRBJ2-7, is KAGVTQTPRYLIKTRGQQVTLSCSPISGHRSVSWYQQTPGQGLQFLFEYFSETQRNKGNFPGRFSGRQFSNSRSEMNVSTLELGDSALYLCASSTRRAGSGSGGASHYEQYFGPGTRLTVT.

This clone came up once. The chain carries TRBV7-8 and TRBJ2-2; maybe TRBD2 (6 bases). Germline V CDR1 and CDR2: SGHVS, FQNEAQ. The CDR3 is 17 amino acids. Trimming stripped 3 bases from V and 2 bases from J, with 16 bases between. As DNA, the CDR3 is TGTGCCAGCAGCTTCCCACGGCTAGCGCTCAACACCGGGGAGCTGTTTTTT. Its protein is CASSFPRLALNTGELFF.

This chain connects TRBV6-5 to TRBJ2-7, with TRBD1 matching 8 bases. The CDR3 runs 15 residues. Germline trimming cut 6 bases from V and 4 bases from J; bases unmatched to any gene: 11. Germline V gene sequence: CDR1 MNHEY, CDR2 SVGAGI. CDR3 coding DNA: TGTGCCAGCAGGACATCCGGGACAGGCCTTTACGAGCAGTACTTC. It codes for CASRTSGTGLYEQYF.

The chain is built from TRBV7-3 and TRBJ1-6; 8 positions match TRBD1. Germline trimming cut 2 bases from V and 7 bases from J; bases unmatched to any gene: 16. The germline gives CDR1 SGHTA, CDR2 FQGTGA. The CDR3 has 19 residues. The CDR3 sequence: CASSLGPVEAGGYNSPLHF. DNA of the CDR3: TGTGCCAGCAGCTTAGGGCCGGTGGAGGCAGGGGGCTACAATTCACCCCTCCACTTT. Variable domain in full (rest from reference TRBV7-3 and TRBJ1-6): GAGVSQTPSNKVTEKGKYVELRCDPISGHTALYWYRQSLGQGPEFLIYFQGTGAADDSGLPNDRFFAVRPEGSVSTLKIQRTERGDSAVYLCASSLGPVEAGGYNSPLHFGNGTRLTVT.

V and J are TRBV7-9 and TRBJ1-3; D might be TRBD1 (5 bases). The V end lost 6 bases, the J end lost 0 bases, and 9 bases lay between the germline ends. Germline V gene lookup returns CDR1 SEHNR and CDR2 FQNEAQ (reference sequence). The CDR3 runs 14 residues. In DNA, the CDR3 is TGTGCCAGCAGGCGACAGTCCTCTGGAAACACCATATATTTT. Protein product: CASRRQSSGNTIYF.

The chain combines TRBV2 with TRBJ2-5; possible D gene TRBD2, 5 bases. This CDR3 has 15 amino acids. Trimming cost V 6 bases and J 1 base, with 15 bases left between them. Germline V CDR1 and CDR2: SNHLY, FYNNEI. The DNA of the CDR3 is TGTGCCAGCAGCGCTAGAGAGAGGGCCCAAGAGACCCAGTACTTC. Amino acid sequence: CASSARERAQETQYF.

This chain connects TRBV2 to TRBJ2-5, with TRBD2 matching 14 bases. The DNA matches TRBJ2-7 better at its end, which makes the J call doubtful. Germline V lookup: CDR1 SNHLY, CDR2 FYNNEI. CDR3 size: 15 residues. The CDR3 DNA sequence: TGTGCCAGCAGGACTAGCGGGAGGGCCAGGTACGAGCAGTACTTC. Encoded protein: CASRTSGRARYEQYF.

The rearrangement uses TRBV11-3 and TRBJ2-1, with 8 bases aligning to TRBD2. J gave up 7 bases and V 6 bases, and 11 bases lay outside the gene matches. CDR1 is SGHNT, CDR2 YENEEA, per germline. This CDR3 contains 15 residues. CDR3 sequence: CASSSREGQGNEQFF. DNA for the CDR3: TGTGCCAGCAGTAGTCGGGAGGGCCAAGGGAATGAGCAGTTCTTC.

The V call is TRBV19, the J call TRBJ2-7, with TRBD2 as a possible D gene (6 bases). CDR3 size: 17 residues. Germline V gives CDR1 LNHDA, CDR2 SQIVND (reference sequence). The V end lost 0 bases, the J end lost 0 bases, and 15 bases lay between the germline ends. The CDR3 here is CASSIDGTGFSSYEQYF. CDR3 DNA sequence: TGTGCCAGTAGTATAGATGGGACTGGATTTAGCTCCTACGAGCAGTACTTC.

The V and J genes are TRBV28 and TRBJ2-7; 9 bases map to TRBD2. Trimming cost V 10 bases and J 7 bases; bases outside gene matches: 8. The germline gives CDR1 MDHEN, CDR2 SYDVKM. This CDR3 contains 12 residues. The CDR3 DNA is TGTGCCACCCGACTAGCGGAAGGGGAGCAGTACTTC. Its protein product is CATRLAEGEQYF.

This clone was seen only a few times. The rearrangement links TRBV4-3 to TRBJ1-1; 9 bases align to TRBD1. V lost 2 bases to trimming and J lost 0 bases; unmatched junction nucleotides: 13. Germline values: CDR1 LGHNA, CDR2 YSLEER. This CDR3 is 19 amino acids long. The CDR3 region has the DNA TGCGCCAGCAGCCAACATTTCCGGACAGGGGCGAATATGAACACTGAAGCTTTCTTT. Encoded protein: CASSQHFRTGANMNTEAFF.

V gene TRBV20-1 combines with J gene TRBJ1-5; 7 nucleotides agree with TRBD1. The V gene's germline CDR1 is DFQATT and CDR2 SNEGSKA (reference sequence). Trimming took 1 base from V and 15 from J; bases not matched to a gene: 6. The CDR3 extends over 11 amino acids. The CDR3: CSARADREWHF. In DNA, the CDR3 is TGCAGTGCTAGAGCCGACAGGGAATGGCATTTT.

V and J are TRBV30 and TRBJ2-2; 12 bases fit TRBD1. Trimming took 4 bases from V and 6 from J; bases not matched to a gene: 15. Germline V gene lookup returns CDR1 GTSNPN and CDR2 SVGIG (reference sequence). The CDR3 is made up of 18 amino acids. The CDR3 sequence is CAWMDFRGDRGRSGELFF. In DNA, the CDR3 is TGTGCCTGGATGGATTTCCGGGGGGACAGGGGGCGGTCCGGGGAGCTGTTTTTT.

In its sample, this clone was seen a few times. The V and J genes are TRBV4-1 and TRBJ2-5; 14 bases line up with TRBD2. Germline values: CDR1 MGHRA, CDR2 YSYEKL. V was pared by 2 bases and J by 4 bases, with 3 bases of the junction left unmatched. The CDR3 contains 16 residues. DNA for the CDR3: TGCGCCAGCAGCCAACCGGGACTAGCGGGGGCAGAGACCCAGTACTTC. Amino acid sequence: CASSQPGLAGAETQYF.

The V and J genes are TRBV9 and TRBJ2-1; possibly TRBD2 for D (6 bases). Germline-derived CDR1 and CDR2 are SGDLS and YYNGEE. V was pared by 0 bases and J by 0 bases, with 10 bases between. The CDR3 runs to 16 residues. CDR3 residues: CASSVVAGSSYNEQFF. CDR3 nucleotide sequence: TGTGCCAGCAGCGTAGTCGCCGGGAGCTCCTACAATGAGCAGTTCTTC.

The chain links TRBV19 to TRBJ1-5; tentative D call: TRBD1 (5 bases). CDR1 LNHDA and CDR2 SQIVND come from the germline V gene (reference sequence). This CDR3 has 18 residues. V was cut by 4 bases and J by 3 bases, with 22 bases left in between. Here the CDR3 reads CASSTGWGGERFNQPQHF. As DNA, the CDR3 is TGTGCCAGTAGTACCGGATGGGGGGGGGAAAGATTCAATCAGCCCCAGCATTTT. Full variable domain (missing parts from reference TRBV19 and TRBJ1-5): DGGITQSPKYLFRKEGQNVTLSCEQNLNHDAMYWYRQDPGQGLRLIYYSQIVNDFQKGDIAEGYSVSREKKESFPLTVTSAQKNPTAFYLCASSTGWGGERFNQPQHFGDGTRLSIL.

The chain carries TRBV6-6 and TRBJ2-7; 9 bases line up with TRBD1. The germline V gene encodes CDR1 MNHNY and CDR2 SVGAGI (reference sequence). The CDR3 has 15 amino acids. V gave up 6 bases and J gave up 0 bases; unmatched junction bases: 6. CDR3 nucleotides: TGTGCCAGCAGGGCCGGGACAGGGCTCTCCTACGAGCAGTACTTC. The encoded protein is CASRAGTGLSYEQYF.

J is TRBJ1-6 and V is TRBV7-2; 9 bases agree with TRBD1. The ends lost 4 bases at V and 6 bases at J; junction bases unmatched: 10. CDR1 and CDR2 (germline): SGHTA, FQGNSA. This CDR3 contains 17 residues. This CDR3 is CASSSGAPGQGNSPLHF. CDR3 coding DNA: TGTGCCAGCAGCTCAGGAGCGCCGGGACAGGGTAATTCACCCCTCCACTTT.

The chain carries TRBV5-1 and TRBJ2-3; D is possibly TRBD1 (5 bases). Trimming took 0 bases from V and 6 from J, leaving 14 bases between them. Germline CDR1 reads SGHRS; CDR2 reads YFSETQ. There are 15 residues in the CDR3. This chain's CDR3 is CASSLGGADQDTQYF. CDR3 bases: TGCGCCAGCAGCTTGGGGGGCGCCGACCAGGATACGCAGTATTTT.

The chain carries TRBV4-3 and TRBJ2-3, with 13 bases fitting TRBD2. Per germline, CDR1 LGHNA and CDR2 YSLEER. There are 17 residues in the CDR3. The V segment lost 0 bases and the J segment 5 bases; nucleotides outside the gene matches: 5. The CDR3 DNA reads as TGCGCCAGCAGCCAAGATCTCACTAGCGGGGGGGGAGATACGCAGTATTTT. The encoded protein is CASSQDLTSGGGDTQYF.

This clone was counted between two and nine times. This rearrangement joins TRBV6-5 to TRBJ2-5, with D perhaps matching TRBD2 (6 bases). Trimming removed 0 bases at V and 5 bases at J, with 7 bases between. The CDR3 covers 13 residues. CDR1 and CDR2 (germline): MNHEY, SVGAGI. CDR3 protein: CASSYSRGETQYF. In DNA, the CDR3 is TGTGCCAGCAGTTACTCCCGGGGGGAGACCCAGTACTTC.

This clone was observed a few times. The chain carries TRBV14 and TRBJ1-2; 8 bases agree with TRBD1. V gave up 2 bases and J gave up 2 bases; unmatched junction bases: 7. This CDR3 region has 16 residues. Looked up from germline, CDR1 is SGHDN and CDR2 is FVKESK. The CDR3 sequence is CASSQYRTGPNYGYTF. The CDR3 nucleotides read TGTGCCAGCAGCCAATACCGGACAGGGCCCAACTATGGCTACACCTTC.

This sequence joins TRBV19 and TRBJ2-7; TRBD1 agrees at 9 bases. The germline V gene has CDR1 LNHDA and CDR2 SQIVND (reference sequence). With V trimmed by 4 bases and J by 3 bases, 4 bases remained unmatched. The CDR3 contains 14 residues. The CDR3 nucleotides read TGTGCCAGTAGTAGAGGACAGGGGCTCTACGAGCAGTACTTC. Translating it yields CASSRGQGLYEQYF.